This TCR beta chain was observed in a study of blood T cell repertoires in COVID-19. This table comes from immunoSEQ multiplex PCR, and its TCRdb copy is limited to in-frame clones, with some not included. Among approximately 240,000 clones, roughly nine tenths were seen once, and the ten largest hold around 6%. Germline loops: CDR1 MDHEN, CDR2 SYDVKM. The V gene end was trimmed by 6 bases and the J gene end by 1 base; junction bases not matched to a gene: 2. CDR3 length: 14 residues. The chain carries TRBV28 and TRBJ2-2, with 7 bases fitting TRBD2. The sequencing input was PBMCs or T cells enriched from blood (not recorded which). The clonotype comes from a woman in her 30s with acute COVID-19. CDR3 in amino acids: CASRASGNTGELFF. CDR3 coding DNA: TGTGCCAGCAGGGCTAGCGGGAACACCGGGGAGCTGTTTTTT.